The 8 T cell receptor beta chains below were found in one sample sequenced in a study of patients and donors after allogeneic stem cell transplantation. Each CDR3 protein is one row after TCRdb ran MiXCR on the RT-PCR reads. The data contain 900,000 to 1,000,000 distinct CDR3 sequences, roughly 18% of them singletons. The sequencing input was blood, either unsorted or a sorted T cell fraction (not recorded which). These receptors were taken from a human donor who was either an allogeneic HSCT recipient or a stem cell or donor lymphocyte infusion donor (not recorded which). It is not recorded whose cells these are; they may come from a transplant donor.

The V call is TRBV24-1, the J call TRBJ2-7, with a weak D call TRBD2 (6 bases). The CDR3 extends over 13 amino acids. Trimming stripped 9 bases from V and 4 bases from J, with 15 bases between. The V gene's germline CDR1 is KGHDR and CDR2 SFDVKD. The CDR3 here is CATPAIGGYEQYF. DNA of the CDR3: TGTGCCACCCCCGCTATTGGGGGGTACGAGCAGTACTTC.

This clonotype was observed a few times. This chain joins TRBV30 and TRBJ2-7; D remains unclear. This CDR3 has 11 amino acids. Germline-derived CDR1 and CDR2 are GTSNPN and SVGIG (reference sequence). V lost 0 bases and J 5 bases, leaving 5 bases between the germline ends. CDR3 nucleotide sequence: TGTGCCTGGAGTGTAGGGAACGAGCAGTACTTC. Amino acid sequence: CAWSVGNEQYF. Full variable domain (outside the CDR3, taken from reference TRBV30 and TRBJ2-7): SQTIHQWPATLVQPVGSPLSLECTVEGTSNPNLYWYRQAAGRGLQLLFYSVGIGQISSEVPQNLSASRPQDRQFILSSKKLLLSDSGFYLCAWSVGNEQYFGPGTRLTVT.

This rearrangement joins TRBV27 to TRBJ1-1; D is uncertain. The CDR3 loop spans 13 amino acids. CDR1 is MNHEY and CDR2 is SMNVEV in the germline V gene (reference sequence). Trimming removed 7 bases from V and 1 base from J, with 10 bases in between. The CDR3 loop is CASTFGPNTEAFF. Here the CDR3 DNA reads TGTGCCAGCACATTTGGACCGAACACTGAAGCTTTCTTT.

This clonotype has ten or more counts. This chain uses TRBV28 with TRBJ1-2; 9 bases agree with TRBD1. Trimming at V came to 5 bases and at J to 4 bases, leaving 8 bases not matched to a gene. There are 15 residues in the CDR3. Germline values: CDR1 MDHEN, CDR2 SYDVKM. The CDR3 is CASSRPGQGSYGYTF. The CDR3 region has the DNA TGTGCCAGCAGTAGACCGGGACAGGGTTCCTATGGCTACACCTTC.

As DNA, the CDR3 is TGCAGTGGGATCAAGGGGGACCATCAAGAGACCCAGTACTTC. As protein: CSGIKGDHQETQYF. The chain joins TRBV20-1 to TRBJ2-5; tentative D call: TRBD1 (6 bases). CDR3 length equals 14 residues. Per germline, CDR1 DFQATT and CDR2 SNEGSKA (reference sequence). Between the trimmed V and J ends, which lost 7 bases and 2 bases, there was a span of 17 bases.

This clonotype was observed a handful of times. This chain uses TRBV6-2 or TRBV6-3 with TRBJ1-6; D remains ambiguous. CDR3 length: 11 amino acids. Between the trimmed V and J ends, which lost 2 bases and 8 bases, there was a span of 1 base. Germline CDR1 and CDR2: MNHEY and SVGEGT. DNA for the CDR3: TGTGCCAGCAGTTACCATTCACCCCTCCACTTT. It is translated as CASSYHSPLHF.

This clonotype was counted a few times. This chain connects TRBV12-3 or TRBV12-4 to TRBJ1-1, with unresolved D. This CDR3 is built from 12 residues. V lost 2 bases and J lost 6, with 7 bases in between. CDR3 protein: CASSLTSPEAFF. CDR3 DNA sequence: TGTGCCAGCAGTTTAACCAGCCCTGAAGCTTTCTTT.

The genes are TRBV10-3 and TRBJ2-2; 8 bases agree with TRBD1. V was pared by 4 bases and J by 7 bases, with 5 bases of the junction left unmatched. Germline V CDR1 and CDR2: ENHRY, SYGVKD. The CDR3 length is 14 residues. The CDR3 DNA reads TGTGCCATCAGTGGACAGGGGCTCAGCGGGGAGCTGTTTTTT. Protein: CAISGQGLSGELFF.